This TCR beta chain was sequenced during a study of PD-1 blockade in classical Hodgkin lymphoma (dated by TCRdb to 2018 to 2021). Context from the whole study: Nivolumab dosing was 3 mg/kg intravenously every 2 weeks, continuing until either disease progression or unacceptable toxicity. To define a peripheral blood immune signature of response to PD-1 blockade in classical Hodgkin lymphoma, the study combined TCR beta sequencing with CyTOF.

Genomic DNA was isolated using the Qiagen DNeasy kit from unsorted PBMCs as well as from negatively selected CD4+ and CD8+ fractions. TCR beta CDR3 regions were amplified by immunoSEQ multiplex PCR using primers annealing to V and J segments. A synthetic immune receptor repertoire was used to minimize amplification bias, and any residual bias was removed computationally once sequencing was done. The authors processed their data as follows. Custom Python scripts were used to quantify repertoire diversity as the Shannon entropy index. Unsorted, CD4+ and CD8+ repertoires were examined separately, except in combined analyses, for which CD4+ and CD8+ sequences were merged in silico. A clone counted as expanded when the clone's frequency after treatment rose at least 2-fold relative to C1D1, and clones undetected at baseline were given a pseudocount of 0.5. Clones with 0 or 1 copy at C1D1 were classified as singleton clones, and clones with 2 or more copies were classified as non-singleton clones. Clones expanded in unsorted samples were assigned a CD4+, CD8+ or unknown annotation through matching of protein sequences in sorted samples from the same patient. Diversity changes from C1D1 to C4D1 were tested in paired samples using Wilcoxon tests. TCRdb obtained this table from immuneACCESS and retained in-frame rearrangements with V and J assigned. These tables miss some clones; where compared with another copy, unresolved V genes account for less than half of the shortfall, and the remainder is unexplained. V, J and clone size are those of that table, while D and trimming were read from the DNA. The sample table records tens of thousands of clones; roughly 75% of these occur just once. The biggest ten clones account for 15% to 20% of the sample.

V and J are truncated by 4 bases and 9 bases respectively, leaving an intervening sequence of 13 bases. From a lookup of the germline V gene (reference sequence), CDR1 and CDR2 are SEHNR and FQNEAQ. From the cysteine through the phenylalanine, the CDR3 covers 13 amino acids. The sequence is cut down to CDR3 DNA, 39 bases in frame from base 1. Sample time point, as interpreted from the label and publication: cycle 2 day 1 (C2D1) of nivolumab. Every trial patient had relapsed after autologous stem cell transplantation, and cohorts A, B and C differed in prior brentuximab vedotin exposure. The trial cohort included around 60 patients with relapsed/refractory classical Hodgkin lymphoma, and each patient had a best overall response of complete response, partial response or progressive disease. Single-agent nivolumab was administered to trial patients in the multi-cohort phase II CheckMate 205 trial. An independent review committee assessed best overall response by applying the 2007 International Working Group response criteria. Trial PBMCs were collected immediately before nivolumab initiation (C1D1) and during therapy at cycle 2 day 1 and cycle 4 day 1. Peripheral blood was collected in 8 mL Vacutainer Cell Preparation Tubes, from which PBMCs were isolated by centrifugation and then cryopreserved.

This clone was seen more than once but under ten times. Its antigen is still unknown. No base quality values were provided; no much bigger clone lies one nucleotide off. Points the paper makes about the study in general: Diversity was lower in patients who began nivolumab less than 1 year after ASCT, so these patients were left out of later analyses to avoid confounding by immune reconstitution. Baseline TCR diversity was reported to be lower in newly diagnosed patients than in healthy donors and to be lower still in relapsed/refractory patients. The study covered only a single clinical trial cohort, and the causes of the repertoire differences, possibly disease activity or prior therapy, were still not defined. Among trial patients, those achieving complete response had baseline diversity similar to that of newly diagnosed patients, while diversity was significantly lower in partial responders and progressors. A significant rise by C4D1 was seen in CD4+ but not CD8+ TCR diversity (p=0.0027 vs p=0.16), with the rise being most apparent in complete responders (p=0.02).

The chain uses TRBV7-9 and TRBJ2-1, with the D call perhaps TRBD1 or TRBD2, each one matching 6 bases. Material: peripheral blood mononuclear cells (PBMCs), obtained before the second cycle of nivolumab. This receptor was identified in a human donor with classical Hodgkin lymphoma. The DNA sequence is as follows: TGTGCCAGCAGCTCCAGGGGAGGCGCTGAGCAGTTCTTC. Translated, this is CASSSRGGAEQFF. The CDR3, completed at both ends by the reference TRBV7-9 and TRBJ2-1 genes, gives the full variable domain DTGVSQNPRHKITKRGQNVTFRCDPISEHNRLYWYRQTLGQGPEFLTYFQNEAQLEKSRLLSDRFSAERPKGSFSTLEIQRTEQGDSAMYLCASSSRGGAEQFFGPGTRLTVL.